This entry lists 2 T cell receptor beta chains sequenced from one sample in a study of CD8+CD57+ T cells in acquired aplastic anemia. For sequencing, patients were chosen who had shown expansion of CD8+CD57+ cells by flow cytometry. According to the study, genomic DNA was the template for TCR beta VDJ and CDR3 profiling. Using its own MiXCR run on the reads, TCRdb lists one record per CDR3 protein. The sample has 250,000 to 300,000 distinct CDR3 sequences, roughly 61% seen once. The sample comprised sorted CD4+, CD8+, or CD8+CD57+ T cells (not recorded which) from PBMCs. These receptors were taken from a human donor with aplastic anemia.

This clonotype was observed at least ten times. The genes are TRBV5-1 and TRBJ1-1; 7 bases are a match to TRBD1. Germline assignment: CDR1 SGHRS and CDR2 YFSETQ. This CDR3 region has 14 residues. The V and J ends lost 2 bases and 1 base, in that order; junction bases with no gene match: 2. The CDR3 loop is CASSFGQENTEAFF. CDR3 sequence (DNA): TGCGCCAGCAGCTTTGGACAGGAGAACACTGAAGCTTTCTTT.

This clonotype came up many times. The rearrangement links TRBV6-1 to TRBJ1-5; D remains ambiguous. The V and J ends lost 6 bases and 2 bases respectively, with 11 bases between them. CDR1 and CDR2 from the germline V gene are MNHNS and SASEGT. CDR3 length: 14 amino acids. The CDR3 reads CASRRTDGNQPQHF. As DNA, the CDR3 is TGTGCCAGCAGAAGGACTGACGGCAATCAGCCCCAGCATTTT.